Each of the 26 T cell receptor beta chains below was sequenced from the same sample in a study of CD8 T cells in ankylosing spondylitis. TCRdb analysed the 5' RACE reads with MiXCR anew, one entry per CDR3 protein. The table shows some 71,000 distinct CDR3 sequences, with approximately 5.3% occurring only once. Sequencing was carried out using blood, either unsorted or a sorted T cell fraction (not recorded which). Receptors originate from a male donor with ankylosing spondylitis or in good health (not recorded which).

The table lists this clonotype with many counts. The V call is TRBV2, the J call TRBJ2-2, with no clear D. V was cut by 2 bases and J by 2 bases, with 3 bases left in between. The germline V gene encodes CDR1 SNHLY and CDR2 FYNNEI. The CDR3 has 13 amino acids. DNA for the CDR3: TGTGCCAGCAGTGAATTTAACACCGGGGAGCTGTTTTTT. It codes for CASSEFNTGELFF.

This clonotype was seen at least ten times. The chain employs TRBV7-2 and TRBJ1-2; the D is unclear. V was trimmed by 5 bases and J by 0 bases, leaving 10 bases between them. This CDR3 has 14 amino acids. CDR1 and CDR2 from the germline V gene are SGHTA and FQGNSA. The CDR3 here is CASSLGRANYGYTF. Here the CDR3 DNA reads TGTGCCAGCAGCCTAGGACGGGCTAACTATGGCTACACCTTC. The full variable domain, completed using reference TRBV7-2 and TRBJ1-2, is GAGVSQSPSNKVTEKGKDVELRCDPISGHTALYWYRQSLGQGLEFLIYFQGNSAPDKSGLPSDRFSAERTGGSVSTLTIQRTQQEDSAVYLCASSLGRANYGYTFGSGTRLTVV.

This clonotype was seen at least ten times. J is TRBJ2-7 and V is TRBV28, with 10 bases lining up with TRBD2. CDR1 is MDHEN and CDR2 is SYDVKM in the germline V gene. The CDR3 is 15 residues long. V was pared by 4 bases and J by 3 bases, with 6 bases of the junction left unmatched. The CDR3 DNA reads as TGTGCCAGCAGTTCCCCCGGGACTAGCGTCTACGAGCAGTACTTC. It translates to CASSSPGTSVYEQYF.

This clonotype has ten or more counts. The chain couples TRBV29-1 to TRBJ1-1; D is unresolved. Germline assignment: CDR1 SQVTM and CDR2 ANQGSEA. The CDR3 extends over 13 amino acids. Trimming took 2 bases from V and 0 from J, leaving 7 bases between them. The CDR3 DNA reads TGCAGCGTTGAAAGAAGGATGAACACTGAAGCTTTCTTT. Protein product: CSVERRMNTEAFF.

At least ten counts were recorded for this clonotype. The chain combines TRBV7-2 with TRBJ2-7; D is tentatively TRBD1 or TRBD2 (5 bases each). The CDR3 covers 16 residues. Trimming removed 5 bases from V and 4 bases from J, with 21 bases in between. In germline, CDR1 is SGHTA, CDR2 FQGNSA. The CDR3 sequence is CASSESGAGGTYEQYF. The CDR3 DNA sequence: TGTGCCAGCAGCGAGTCTGGGGCGGGTGGTACGTACGAGCAGTACTTC.

This clonotype has ten or more counts. V gene TRBV24-1 combines with J gene TRBJ2-1; weak D call: TRBD2 (6 bases). This CDR3 is 16 amino acids long. V was cut by 4 bases and J by 2 bases, with 14 bases left in between. Germline values: CDR1 KGHDR, CDR2 SFDVKD. CDR3 residues: CATSETAGGAYNEQFF. CDR3 coding DNA: TGTGCCACCAGTGAGACTGCCGGGGGAGCCTACAATGAGCAGTTCTTC.

This clonotype appeared many times. This chain connects TRBV2 to TRBJ2-5; D is ambiguous. Germline V CDR1 and CDR2: SNHLY, FYNNEI. Trimming pared 3 bases from V and 2 bases from J, leaving 7 bases between. This CDR3 has 13 residues. The CDR3 spells CASSDHGQETQYF. CDR3 bases: TGTGCCAGCAGTGACCACGGGCAAGAGACCCAGTACTTC.

This clonotype was seen at least ten times. This chain uses TRBV23-1 with TRBJ1-5, with unresolved D. TRBV23-1 counts as an open reading frame of uncertain function. The germline V and J ends were trimmed by 3 bases and 0 bases, with 15 bases remaining between them. This CDR3 region has 17 residues. Here the CDR3 reads CASSHPDGRNSNQPQHF. CDR3 bases: TGCGCCAGCAGTCACCCCGACGGGAGAAATAGCAATCAGCCCCAGCATTTT.

This clonotype was seen repeatedly, ten times or more. The rearrangement uses TRBV28 and TRBJ2-3; D perhaps matches TRBD2 (6 bases). Trimming cost V 3 bases and J 0 bases, with 19 bases left between them. The CDR3 runs to 18 residues. Germline CDR1 MDHEN, CDR2 SYDVKM. The CDR3 bases are TGTGCCAGCAGTTTGCTTGTCCCAGCGGGCGCTAGCACAGATACGCAGTATTTT. As protein: CASSLLVPAGASTDTQYF.

This clonotype was counted many times. This chain connects TRBV5-5 to TRBJ1-1; perhaps TRBD1 as D (5 bases). Germline V CDR1 and CDR2: SGHKS, YYEKEE (reference sequence). CDR3 length: 15 amino acids. V lost 4 bases to trimming and J lost 1 base, with 14 bases between them. CDR3 sequence: CASSPRVGQNTEAFF. The CDR3 DNA follows: TGTGCCAGCAGCCCCCGGGTGGGGCAGAACACTGAAGCTTTCTTT.

This clonotype was recorded many times. The chain has TRBV4-1 and TRBJ1-1, with D perhaps matching TRBD1 (6 bases). The CDR3 extends over 14 amino acids. Germline V lookup: CDR1 MGHRA, CDR2 YSYEKL. V shed 2 bases and J shed 5 bases, with 12 bases lying between them. The CDR3 spells CASSQPGRGTEAFF. In DNA, the CDR3 is TGCGCCAGCAGCCAACCAGGGAGGGGGACTGAAGCTTTCTTT.

This clonotype was seen ten or more times. V and J are TRBV3-1 and TRBJ2-5; D not resolved. The CDR3 is 10 amino acids. V was trimmed by 6 bases and J by 3 bases, leaving 2 bases between them. Per germline, CDR1 LGHDT and CDR2 YNNKEL (reference sequence). Here the CDR3 DNA reads TGTGCCAGCAGTAAAGAGACCCAGTACTTC. It yields the protein CASSKETQYF.

The sample holds many counts of this clonotype. The CDR3 region has the DNA TGTGCCAGCAGTACCCCACATGTTGGCTACGAGCAGTACTTC. Its protein is CASSTPHVGYEQYF. The J gene is TRBJ2-7, the V gene TRBV28; D is ambiguous. This CDR3 comprises 14 residues. Trimming removed 5 bases from V and 3 bases from J, with 14 bases in between. Germline assignment: CDR1 MDHEN and CDR2 SYDVKM.

This clonotype was picked up many times. The rearrangement uses TRBV2 and TRBJ2-5; D remains ambiguous. Germline lookup yields CDR1 SNHLY and CDR2 FYNNEI. The CDR3 extends over 14 amino acids. V was shortened by 4 bases and J by 3 bases, with 12 bases between the two germline ends. CDR3: CASSVTSAEETQYF. CDR3 DNA: TGTGCCAGCAGTGTAACGTCGGCTGAAGAGACCCAGTACTTC.

This clonotype showed up many times. The chain employs TRBV29-1 and TRBJ2-5, with D perhaps matching TRBD2 (5 bases). CDR1 SQVTM and CDR2 ANQGSEA come from the germline V gene. The CDR3 contains 11 residues. V shed 4 bases and J shed 4 bases, with 7 bases lying between them. The CDR3 nucleotides read TGCAGCGTTGCAGGAGGAGAGACCCAGTACTTC. It translates to CSVAGGETQYF.

The J gene is TRBJ2-2, the V gene TRBV5-1; D may match TRBD1 or TRBD2 (5 bases each). Germline V gives CDR1 SGHRS, CDR2 YFSETQ. CDR3 length: 16 amino acids. V gave up 5 bases and J gave up 3 bases, with 17 bases separating them. The CDR3 sequence: CASRDLGQGDTGELFF. The CDR3 coding sequence is TGCGCCAGCAGGGACCTGGGCCAGGGAGACACCGGGGAGCTGTTTTTT.

There are a few counts of this clonotype. The chain is built from TRBV11-2 and TRBJ2-1; perhaps TRBD2 as D (6 bases). Trimming removed 5 bases at V and 1 base at J, with 15 bases between. This CDR3 spans 16 amino acids. Germline-derived CDR1 and CDR2 are SGHAT and FQNNGV. CDR3 sequence: CASSPTSPESYNEQFF. CDR3 in DNA: TGTGCCAGCAGCCCGACTAGTCCTGAGTCCTACAATGAGCAGTTCTTC.

The chain combines TRBV10-2 with TRBJ2-1, with TRBD2 matching over 7 bases. Germline V gives CDR1 WSHSY, CDR2 SAAADI. This CDR3 has 15 amino acids. V trimming: 1 base; J trimming: 5 bases; junction bases outside the gene matches: 5. This chain's CDR3 is CASSEWGGSHNEQFF. CDR3 nucleotides: TGCGCCAGCAGTGAGTGGGGGGGGTCCCACAATGAGCAGTTCTTC.

This clonotype was seen ten or more times. This rearrangement joins TRBV7-8 to TRBJ1-2; D may be TRBD1 (5 bases). CDR3 length: 14 amino acids. Germline CDR1 is SGHVS and CDR2 is FQNEAQ. The V end lost 5 bases, the J end lost 4 bases, and 14 bases lay between the germline ends. CDR3 sequence: CASSPGGGSYGYTF. The DNA of the CDR3 is TGTGCCAGCAGCCCGGGGGGAGGATCCTATGGCTACACCTTC.

There are many counts of this clonotype. The chain is built from TRBV7-2 and TRBJ2-2; D gene uncertain. Trimming cost V 2 bases and J 8 bases, with 15 bases left between them. The CDR3 length is 15 residues. CDR1 SGHTA and CDR2 FQGNSA come from the germline V gene. Here the CDR3 DNA reads TGTGCCAGCAGCTTAAACGGCCTCGCGTTGGGGGAGCTGTTTTTT. It encodes CASSLNGLALGELFF.

The table lists this clonotype with a few counts. This chain joins TRBV6-2 or TRBV6-3 and TRBJ1-1, with 7 bases lining up with TRBD1. Germline trimming cut 3 bases from V and 8 bases from J; bases unmatched to any gene: 3. The germline gives CDR1 MNHEY, CDR2 SVGEGT. CDR3 length: 12 residues. The chain's CDR3 is CASSYWTGEAFF. The DNA for the CDR3 is TGTGCCAGCAGTTATTGGACAGGAGAAGCTTTCTTT.

This clonotype was seen at least ten times. The J gene is TRBJ1-6, the V gene TRBV6-1, with D perhaps TRBD1 (6 bases). Between the trimmed V and J ends, which lost 10 bases and 8 bases, there was a span of 15 bases. Germline V gene sequence: CDR1 MNHNS, CDR2 SASEGT. The CDR3 spans 13 residues. CDR3 nucleotides: TGTGCCACCGGCAGGGGTAATGATTCACCCCTCCACTTT. Its translation is CATGRGNDSPLHF.

This clonotype was picked up many times. J is TRBJ2-5 and V is TRBV5-1, with D unresolved. CDR3 length equals 13 residues. V was shortened by 2 bases and J by 5 bases, with 10 bases between the two germline ends. Germline V lookup: CDR1 SGHRS, CDR2 YFSETQ. The DNA of the CDR3 is TGCGCCAGCAGCTTTCCAGGAGAGGAGACCCAGTACTTC. Protein: CASSFPGEETQYF.

This clonotype has at least ten counts. The rearrangement uses TRBV25-1 and TRBJ2-1; 14 bases align to TRBD2. V lost 4 bases to trimming and J lost 2 bases; unmatched junction nucleotides: 4. The CDR3 runs 17 residues. Germline lookup yields CDR1 MGHDK and CDR2 SYGVNS. This chain's CDR3 is CASSARGLAGAYNEQFF. The CDR3 DNA is TGTGCCAGCAGTGCCCGGGGACTAGCGGGGGCCTACAATGAGCAGTTCTTC.

This clonotype was observed many times. The chain uses TRBV7-2 and TRBJ1-1, with unresolved D. CDR3 length equals 13 residues. Trimming removed 3 bases from V and 1 base from J, with 6 bases in between. In germline, CDR1 is SGHTA, CDR2 FQGNSA. The CDR3 nucleotides read TGTGCCAGCAGCTTTGGGAGGAACACTGAAGCTTTCTTT. Translation gives CASSFGRNTEAFF.

This clonotype was seen ten or more times. The chain links TRBV6-2 or TRBV6-3 to TRBJ1-5; 9 nucleotides agree with TRBD1. Losses at the gene ends were 10 bases for V and 7 bases for J; bases not matched to a gene: 14. Germline CDR1 reads MNHEY; CDR2 reads SVGEGT. This CDR3 has 15 amino acids. The CDR3 region has the DNA TGTGCCACGAACTTAGGAGGGACAGGGCGGCAGCCCCAGCATTTT. Its translation: CATNLGGTGRQPQHF.